Sequencing of this T cell receptor beta chain was carried out in a study of Ad26.COV2.S vaccination and SARS-CoV-2 variants. Study information: Ad26.COV2.S, an intramuscular injection, was given once or twice 56 days apart. Findings and caveats of the study: Relative to placebo recipients, vaccine recipients exhibited elevated spike-specific TCR breadth. Researchers reported similar non-spike TCR breadth in vaccine and placebo recipients.

Method: immunoSEQ multiplex PCR; TCRdb's copy keeps in-frame clones and lacks some. The table records about 680,000 clones, 89% of them present only once. Treatment denoted: roughly 18 received Ad26.COV2.S at low or high dose, single or two shots; about 5 received placebo; per-sample allocation not given. On day 63 after the first injection, vaccine and placebo recipients gave samples. Expression of Wuhan-strain SARS-CoV-2 spike came from the Ad26 vector that formed the vaccine. The CDR3 sequence is 14 residues long. In germline, CDR1 is MRHNA, CDR2 SNTAGT. V shed 6 bases and J 9 bases; nucleotides not matched to a gene: 9. Concerning this clone: Its antigen is not identified.

The sequences come from peripheral blood, collected in a trial of Ad26.COV2.S vaccine versus placebo. The clonotype comes from a person aged 18-65 years who received the Ad26.COV2.S COVID-19 vaccine or a placebo. The chain uses TRBV6-4 and TRBJ2-1, with 9 nucleotides matching TRBD2. The CDR3 here is CASRQAGGPGEQFF. CDR3 in DNA: TGTGCCAGCAGGCAGGCGGGAGGGCCCGGTGAGCAGTTCTTC.